One sample yielded the 20 T cell receptor beta chains listed below, sequenced in a study of identical twins. TCRdb recomputed calls from the 5' RACE reads with MiXCR, one row per CDR3 protein. The table lists 1.5 million to 2 million distinct CDR3 sequences, around 33% of them singletons, with around 0.25% in the top ten. The sequenced material came from cord blood. These receptors originate from a newborn girl in good health.

This clonotype showed up just a few times. V usage is TRBV20-1 and J usage is TRBJ2-3; D call uncertain. The CDR3 runs to 15 residues. V was cut by 5 bases and J by 0 bases, with 15 bases left in between. Germline V gene lookup returns CDR1 DFQATT and CDR2 SNEGSKA (reference sequence). This CDR3 reads CSAHPPRTSTDTQYF. The CDR3 nucleotides are TGCAGTGCTCACCCGCCGCGTACGAGCACAGATACGCAGTATTTT.

The chain combines TRBV20-1 with TRBJ1-2; 7 bases fit TRBD1. The V segment lost 6 bases and the J segment 3 bases; nucleotides outside the gene matches: 10. The CDR3 extends over 14 amino acids. The germline CDR1 and CDR2 sequences are DFQATT and SNEGSKA (reference sequence). For the CDR3, the DNA is TGCAGTGCGGTTAACGGACAGGCCTACTATGGCTACACCTTC. Protein: CSAVNGQAYYGYTF.

This chain links TRBV6-5 with TRBJ2-3, with TRBD1 identical over 7 bases. J lost 3 bases, V lost 7 bases, and 10 bases had no gene match. Germline V gene lookup returns CDR1 MNHEY and CDR2 SVGAGI. The CDR3 spans 15 residues. This CDR3 is CASNHYQTGTDTQYF. CDR3 bases: TGTGCCAGCAATCATTACCAGACAGGGACAGATACGCAGTATTTT.

In its sample, this clonotype was seen a few times. The chain carries TRBV25-1 and TRBJ2-4, with 7 nucleotides matching TRBD2. From germline, CDR1 is MGHDK and CDR2 SYGVNS. The V segment lost 3 bases and the J segment 2 bases; nucleotides outside the gene matches: 10. The CDR3 consists of 17 residues. The CDR3 bases are TGTGCCAGCAGTGACGTTGGCCTAGCGGACACCAAAAACATTCAGTACTTC. It codes for CASSDVGLADTKNIQYF.

The V gene is TRBV20-1, the J gene TRBJ2-5, with 7 bases lining up with TRBD1. The J call may be incorrect, as the DNA end agrees better with TRBJ2-7. The V gene's germline CDR1 is DFQATT and CDR2 SNEGSKA (reference sequence). CDR3 length equals 14 residues. CDR3 DNA sequence: TGCAGTGCTCTTACCAGGACAGGACCCTTCGAGCAGTACTTC. Protein sequence: CSALTRTGPFEQYF.

The chain recombines TRBV20-1 with TRBJ2-2; no reliable D call. CDR3 size: 11 residues. Deletions cut 1 base from V and 7 bases from J, with 4 bases between. Germline CDR1 and CDR2: DFQATT and SNEGSKA (reference sequence). CDR3 DNA sequence: TGCAGTGCTAGAGGTCACGGGGAGCTGTTTTTT. It is translated as CSARGHGELFF.

This clonotype has a handful of counts. The J gene is TRBJ2-1, the V gene TRBV20-1; D is perhaps TRBD1 or TRBD2 (5 bases each). V was clipped by 0 bases and J by 8 bases, with 14 bases between them. The CDR3 runs 14 residues. Germline V gene sequence: CDR1 DFQATT, CDR2 SNEGSKA (reference sequence). This chain's CDR3 is CSAREPGPAYEQFF. In nucleotides, the CDR3 is TGCAGTGCTAGAGAGCCGGGACCGGCTTATGAGCAGTTCTTC.

This clonotype was picked up a small number of times. This chain joins TRBV15 and TRBJ2-3; possible D gene TRBD2, 5 bases. V lost 5 bases, J lost 6 bases, and 21 bases lay in between. Germline CDR1 is LNHNV and CDR2 is YYDKDF (reference sequence). The CDR3 is made up of 16 amino acids. The CDR3 loop reads CATSGPAGWARDTQYF. CDR3 nucleotides: TGTGCCACCAGCGGTCCTGCGGGTTGGGCCCGGGATACGCAGTATTTT.

V is TRBV2 and J is TRBJ2-2; 10 positions match TRBD2. Germline-derived CDR1 and CDR2 are SNHLY and FYNNEI. The V gene end was trimmed by 5 bases and the J gene end by 8 bases; junction bases not matched to a gene: 11. This CDR3 has 16 amino acids. The CDR3 DNA follows: TGTGCCAGCAGTTTCGGCCTAGCGGGAGTGGCGGGGGAGCTGTTTTTT. It is translated as CASSFGLAGVAGELFF.

The genes are TRBV5-4 and TRBJ2-7; the match to TRBD1 covers 10 bases. The CDR3 is 15 residues long. Germline V gene data show CDR1 as SGHNT and CDR2 as YYREEE (reference sequence). V trimming: 4 bases; J trimming: 7 bases; junction bases outside the gene matches: 11. DNA for the CDR3: TGTGCCAGCAGCGGGGACAGGGGTTTCTACAATGAGCAGTACTTC. Its protein is CASSGDRGFYNEQYF.

In its sample, this clonotype was seen many times. The chain employs TRBV28 and TRBJ2-5; TRBD1 aligns across 7 bases. Germline V gene data show CDR1 as MDHEN and CDR2 as SYDVKM. V was pared by 2 bases and J by 3 bases, with 0 bases of the junction left unmatched. CDR3 size: 13 residues. CDR3 nucleotides: TGTGCCAGCAGTTTAGACAGGGAAGAGACCCAGTACTTC. Translated, it gives CASSLDREETQYF.

This clonotype was counted between two and nine times. V is TRBV4-1 and J is TRBJ2-7, with 8 bases fitting TRBD1. Trimming at V came to 3 bases and at J to 1 base, leaving 8 bases not matched to a gene. This CDR3 region has 16 residues. Germline CDR1 and CDR2: MGHRA and YSYEKL. This CDR3 is CASSHPPGQGSYEQYF. For the CDR3, the DNA is TGCGCCAGCAGCCATCCCCCCGGACAGGGTTCCTACGAGCAGTACTTC.

V usage is TRBV6-6 and J usage is TRBJ1-3, with a weak D call TRBD1 (5 bases). CDR1 MNHNY and CDR2 SVGAGI come from the germline V gene (reference sequence). This CDR3 has 14 residues. V was trimmed by 6 bases and J by 1 base, leaving 10 bases between them. The CDR3 protein is CASRDSLSGNTIYF. The CDR3 region has the DNA TGTGCCAGCAGAGACAGCCTTTCTGGAAACACCATATATTTT.

This clonotype was seen more than once but under ten times. The genes are TRBV5-1 and TRBJ2-3; 12 bases line up with TRBD2. The junction had 15 bases not matched to a gene; V was cut back by 1 base and J by 6 bases. CDR3 length: 19 residues. Germline CDR1 and CDR2: SGHRS and YFSETQ. The CDR3 loop is CASSLPRDSRTSGADTQYF. The DNA for the CDR3 is TGCGCCAGCAGCTTGCCTCGGGACAGCAGGACTAGCGGGGCGGATACGCAGTATTTT. The whole variable domain, remainder taken from reference TRBV5-1 and TRBJ2-3, is KAGVTQTPRYLIKTRGQQVTLSCSPISGHRSVSWYQQTPGQGLQFLFEYFSETQRNKGNFPGRFSGRQFSNSRSEMNVSTLELGDSALYLCASSLPRDSRTSGADTQYFGPGTRLTVL.

The V call is TRBV3-1, the J call TRBJ2-4; no reliable D call. The CDR3 extends over 15 amino acids. Germline CDR1 LGHDT, CDR2 YNNKEL (reference sequence). The V and J ends lost 4 bases and 0 bases respectively, with 10 bases between them. The CDR3 nucleotides read TGTGCCAGCAGCCGAGAGCGTTTAGCCAAAAACATTCAGTACTTC. This encodes CASSRERLAKNIQYF.

The rearrangement uses TRBV12-3 or TRBV12-4 and TRBJ2-1, with TRBD2 identical over 9 bases. The ends lost 3 bases at V and 9 bases at J; junction bases unmatched: 6. CDR3 size: 14 residues. The CDR3 bases are TGTGCCAGCAGTTTGGCGGGAGGGCCTCGTGAGCAGTTCTTC. Amino acid sequence: CASSLAGGPREQFF.

The J gene is TRBJ2-3, the V gene TRBV4-1; 7 bases agree with TRBD2. This CDR3 is 15 amino acids long. CDR1 is MGHRA and CDR2 is YSYEKL in the germline V gene. Trimming at V came to 1 base and at J to 2 bases, leaving 3 bases not matched to a gene. The CDR3 sequence is CASSQGDYHTDTQYF. The CDR3 nucleotides read TGCGCCAGCAGCCAAGGGGACTACCACACAGATACGCAGTATTTT.

The table lists this clonotype with many counts. The chain has TRBV3-1 and TRBJ2-7; D gene ambiguous. With 1 base removed from V and 9 bases from J, the gap between germline ends came to 10 bases. This CDR3 spans 12 amino acids. Germline assignment: CDR1 LGHDT and CDR2 YNNKEL (reference sequence). The CDR3 reads CASSQGLSVQYF. CDR3 nucleotides: TGTGCCAGCAGCCAAGGCTTGTCGGTGCAGTACTTC.

The rearrangement joins TRBV6-1 to TRBJ1-4; D is possibly TRBD1 (5 bases). With 4 bases removed from V and 7 bases from J, the gap between germline ends came to 19 bases. The CDR3 is made up of 16 amino acids. CDR1 and CDR2 (germline): MNHNS, SASEGT. CDR3 protein: CASSGNRQLRFEKLFF. The CDR3 DNA sequence: TGTGCCAGCAGTGGCAATAGACAGCTAAGATTTGAAAAACTGTTTTTT.

This clonotype was detected ten times or more. The V and J genes are TRBV12-3 or TRBV12-4 and TRBJ2-4; D not resolved. The CDR3 sequence is 12 residues long. The ends were cut back, 10 bases at V and 4 bases at J, with 11 bases in the middle. CDR3 residues: CATTPGKNIQYF. The CDR3 DNA sequence: TGTGCCACCACCCCTGGAAAAAACATTCAGTACTTC.